This TCR beta chain originates from a study of CD8+ T cells in alopecia areata. Study-wide background: The study gave treated patients oral tofacitinib at 5 to 10 mg twice daily.

Treatment defined: oral pan-JAK inhibitor, 5-10 mg twice daily. Reverse transcribed after extraction, RNA yielded cDNA as the sequencing template. Libraries were prepared by immunoSEQ multiplex PCR; TCRdb keeps only in-frame clonotypes and omits some of them. The sample carries approximately 45,000 clones, less than 70% recorded once. Germline V gene data show CDR1 as SQVTM and CDR2 as ANQGSEA. V was shortened by 4 bases and J by 2 bases, with 15 bases between the two germline ends. This CDR3 spans 14 amino acids. The input for sequencing was CD8+ T cells sorted from blood, taken at week 4, from a patient treated with tofacitinib. The source is a human donor with alopecia areata. The chain employs TRBV29-1 and TRBJ2-7, with D tentatively TRBD1 or TRBD2 (5 bases each). CDR3 in amino acids: CSVVGAGLPYEQYF. In DNA form, the CDR3 reads TGCAGCGTTGTCGGGGCAGGTCTGCCCTACGAGCAGTACTTC.